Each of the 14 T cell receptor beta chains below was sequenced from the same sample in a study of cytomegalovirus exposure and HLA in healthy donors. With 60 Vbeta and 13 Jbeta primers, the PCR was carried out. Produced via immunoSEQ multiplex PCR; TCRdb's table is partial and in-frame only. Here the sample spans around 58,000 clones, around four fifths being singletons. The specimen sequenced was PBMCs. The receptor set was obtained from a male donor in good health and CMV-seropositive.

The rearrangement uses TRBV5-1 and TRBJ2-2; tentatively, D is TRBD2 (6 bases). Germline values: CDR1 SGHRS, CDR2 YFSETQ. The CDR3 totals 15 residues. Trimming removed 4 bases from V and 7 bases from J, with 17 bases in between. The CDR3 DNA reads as TGCGCCAGCAGCCTACGGGACTTCGGAGGCGGGGAGCTGTTTTTT. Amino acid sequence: CASSLRDFGGGELFF.

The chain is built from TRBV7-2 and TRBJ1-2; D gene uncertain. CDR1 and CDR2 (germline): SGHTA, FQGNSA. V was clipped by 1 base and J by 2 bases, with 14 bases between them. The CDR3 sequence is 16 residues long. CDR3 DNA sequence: TGTGCCAGCAGCTTAGTAGCCGACCTTTCCAACTATGGCTACACCTTC. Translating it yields CASSLVADLSNYGYTF.

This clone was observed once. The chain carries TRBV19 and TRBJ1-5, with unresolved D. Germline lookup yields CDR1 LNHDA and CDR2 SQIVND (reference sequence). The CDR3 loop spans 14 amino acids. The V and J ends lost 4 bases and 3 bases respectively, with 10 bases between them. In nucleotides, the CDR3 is TGTGCCAGTAGTAATGGACGGGACAATCAGCCCCAGCATTTT. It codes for CASSNGRDNQPQHF.

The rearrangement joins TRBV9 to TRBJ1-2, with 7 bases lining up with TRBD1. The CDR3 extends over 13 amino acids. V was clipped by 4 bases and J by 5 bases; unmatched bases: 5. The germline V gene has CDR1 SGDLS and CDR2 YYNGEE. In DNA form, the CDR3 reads TGTGCCAGCAGCCCCAGCAGGGGGTATGGCTACACCTTC. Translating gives CASSPSRGYGYTF.

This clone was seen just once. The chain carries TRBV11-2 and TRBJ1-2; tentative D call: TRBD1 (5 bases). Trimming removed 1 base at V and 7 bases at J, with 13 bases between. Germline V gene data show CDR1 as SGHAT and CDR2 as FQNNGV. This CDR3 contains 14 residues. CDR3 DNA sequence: TGTGCCAGCAGCTTAGTTGCAGGGCGGGGTGGCTACACCTTC. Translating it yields CASSLVAGRGGYTF.

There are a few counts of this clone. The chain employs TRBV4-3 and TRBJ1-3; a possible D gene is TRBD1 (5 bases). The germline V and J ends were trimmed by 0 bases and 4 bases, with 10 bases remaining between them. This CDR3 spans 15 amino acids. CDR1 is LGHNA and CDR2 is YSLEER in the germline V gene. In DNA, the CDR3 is TGCGCCAGCAGCCAAGACAAGGGGAGGGGAAACACCATATATTTT. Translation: CASSQDKGRGNTIYF.

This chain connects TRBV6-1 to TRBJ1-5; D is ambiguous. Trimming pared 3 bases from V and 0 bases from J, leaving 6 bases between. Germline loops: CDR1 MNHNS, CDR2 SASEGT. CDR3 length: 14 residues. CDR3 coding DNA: TGTGCCAGCAGTGATCCCCATAGCAATCAGCCCCAGCATTTT. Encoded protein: CASSDPHSNQPQHF.

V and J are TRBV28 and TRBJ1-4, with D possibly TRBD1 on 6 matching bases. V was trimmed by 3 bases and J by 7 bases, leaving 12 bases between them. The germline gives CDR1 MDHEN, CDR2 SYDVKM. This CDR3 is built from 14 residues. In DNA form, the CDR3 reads TGTGCCAGCAGTTTTACAGGGCGCTCTGAAAAACTGTTTTTT. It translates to CASSFTGRSEKLFF.

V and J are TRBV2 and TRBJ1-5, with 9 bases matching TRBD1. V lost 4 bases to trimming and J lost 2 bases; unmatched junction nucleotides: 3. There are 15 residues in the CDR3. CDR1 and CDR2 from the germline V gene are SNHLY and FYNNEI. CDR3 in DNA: TGTGCCAGCAGTGGACAGGGGGTGGGCAATCAGCCCCAGCATTTT. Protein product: CASSGQGVGNQPQHF.

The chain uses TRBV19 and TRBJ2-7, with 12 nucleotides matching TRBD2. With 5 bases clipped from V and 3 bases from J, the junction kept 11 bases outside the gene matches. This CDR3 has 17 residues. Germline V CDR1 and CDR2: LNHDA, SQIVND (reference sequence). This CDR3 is CASSQPGLAGPGYEQYF. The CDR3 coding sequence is TGTGCCAGTAGTCAGCCGGGACTAGCGGGCCCCGGCTACGAGCAGTACTTC.

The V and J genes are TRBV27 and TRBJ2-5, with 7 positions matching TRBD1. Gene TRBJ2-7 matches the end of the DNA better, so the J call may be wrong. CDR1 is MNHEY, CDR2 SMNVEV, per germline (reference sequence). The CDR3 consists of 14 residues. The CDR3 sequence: CASSLSTGLNEQYF. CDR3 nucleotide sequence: TGTGCCAGCAGTCTTTCGACAGGGTTAAACGAGCAGTACTTC.

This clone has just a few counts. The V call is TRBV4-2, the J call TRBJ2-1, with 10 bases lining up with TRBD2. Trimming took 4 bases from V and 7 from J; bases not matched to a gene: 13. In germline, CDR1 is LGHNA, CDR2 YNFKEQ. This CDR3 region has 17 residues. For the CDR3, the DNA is TGTGCCAGCAGCCTTAGAGGGTCAGCGGGGGGGCTTAATGAGCAGTTCTTC. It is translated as CASSLRGSAGGLNEQFF.

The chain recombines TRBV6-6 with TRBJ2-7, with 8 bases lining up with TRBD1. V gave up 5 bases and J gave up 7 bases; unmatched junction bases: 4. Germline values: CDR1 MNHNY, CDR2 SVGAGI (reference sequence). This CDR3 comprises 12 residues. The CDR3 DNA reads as TGTGCCAGCAGTGACAGGGGCGGAGAGCAGTACTTC. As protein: CASSDRGGEQYF.

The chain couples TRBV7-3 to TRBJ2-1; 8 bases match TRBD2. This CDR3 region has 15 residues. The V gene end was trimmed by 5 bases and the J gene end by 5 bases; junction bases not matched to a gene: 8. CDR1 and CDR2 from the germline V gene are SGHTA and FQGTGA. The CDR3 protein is CASSLLGGADNEQFF. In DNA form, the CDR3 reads TGTGCCAGCAGCCTGCTCGGGGGGGCCGACAATGAGCAGTTCTTC.